The 12 T cell receptor beta chains presented below share a single source sample, sequenced in a study of cytomegalovirus exposure and HLA in healthy donors. The PCR employed 60 Vbeta primers together with 13 Jbeta primers. Profiling relied on immunoSEQ multiplex PCR, and the TCRdb table lists in-frame clones only, not all of them. This repertoire shows 110,000 or so clones, 60% to 85% found once; its top ten account for about 9.1%. The sequencing sample was made of PBMCs. Receptors were obtained from a woman between 35 and 50 years old in good health and CMV-seropositive.

The CDR3 reads CASSEGAGIREQYF. The DNA for the CDR3 is TGTGCCAGCAGCGAGGGGGCAGGGATTCGGGAGCAGTACTTC. The chain is built from TRBV9 and TRBJ2-7, with 7 bases lining up with TRBD1. The V and J ends lost 3 bases and 7 bases, in that order; junction bases with no gene match: 10. The V gene's germline CDR1 is SGDLS and CDR2 YYNGEE. This CDR3 is built from 14 residues.

The chain is built from TRBV5-1 and TRBJ2-7, with D possibly matching TRBD2 (6 bases). The CDR3 covers 18 residues. From germline, CDR1 is SGHRS and CDR2 YFSETQ. The V gene lost 2 bases and the J gene lost 2 bases, with 23 bases spanning the gap. The CDR3 region has the DNA TGCGCCAGCAGCTTAGCCGCGGGACCCGCGACTCCTACCTACGAGCAGTACTTC. It yields the protein CASSLAAGPATPTYEQYF.

The gene calls are TRBV4-3 and TRBJ1-2, with D possibly TRBD1 on 6 matching bases. V was pared by 4 bases and J by 7 bases, with 16 bases between. This CDR3 has 14 amino acids. CDR1 and CDR2 from the germline V gene are LGHNA and YSLEER. The CDR3 DNA is TGCGCCAGCAGCCGTGGTGACAGGTGGAGTGGCTACACCTTC. It specifies CASSRGDRWSGYTF.

The V and J genes are TRBV18 and TRBJ2-7, with 16 bases aligning to TRBD2. Germline trimming cut 3 bases from V and 10 bases from J; bases unmatched to any gene: 12. Germline CDR1 reads KGHSH; CDR2 reads LQKENI. The CDR3 runs 17 residues. The CDR3 sequence is CASSPGTSGRVSFRQYF. CDR3 sequence (DNA): TGTGCCAGCTCACCCGGGACTAGCGGGAGGGTAAGTTTTCGTCAGTACTTC.

The chain couples TRBV9 to TRBJ2-5; TRBD2 aligns across 9 bases. The CDR3 totals 18 residues. The junction had 10 bases not matched to a gene; V was cut back by 0 bases and J by 1 base. Germline CDR1 SGDLS, CDR2 YYNGEE. The CDR3 sequence is CASSVAGVGAGGQETQYF. The CDR3 DNA sequence: TGTGCCAGCAGCGTAGCGGGGGTAGGAGCGGGGGGCCAAGAGACCCAGTACTTC. The variable domain in full, completed from reference TRBV9 and TRBJ2-5, reads DSGVTQTPKHLITATGQRVTLRCSPRSGDLSVYWYQQSLDQGLQFLIQYYNGEERAKGNILERFSAQQFPDLHSELNLSSLELGDSALYFCASSVAGVGAGGQETQYFGPGTRLLVL.

This clone appeared a few times. The J gene is TRBJ2-7, the V gene TRBV27; 7 bases map to TRBD2. The CDR3 consists of 14 residues. V dropped 2 bases and J dropped 2; count of bases not matched to a gene: 3. Germline V gene sequence: CDR1 MNHEY, CDR2 SMNVEV (reference sequence). The chain's CDR3 is CASSLGRGAYEQYF. The CDR3 bases are TGTGCCAGCAGTTTAGGGAGGGGAGCCTACGAGCAGTACTTC.

The V call is TRBV28, the J call TRBJ2-7, with 7 bases matching TRBD1. Germline V lookup: CDR1 MDHEN, CDR2 SYDVKM. The CDR3 spans 13 residues. J lost 7 bases, V lost 2 bases, and 5 bases had no gene match. The CDR3 DNA is TGTGCCAGCAGTTTACAGGGGGTGGAAGAGCAGTACTTC. It encodes CASSLQGVEEQYF.

This clone was seen a few times. The V call is TRBV5-6, the J call TRBJ1-2, with a tentative D call TRBD1 (5 bases). Germline values: CDR1 SGHDT, CDR2 YYEEEE. Deletions cut 4 bases from V and 3 bases from J, with 13 bases between. This CDR3 region has 14 residues. The CDR3 loop reads CASSGRGGHYGYTF. The CDR3 DNA is TGTGCCAGCAGCGGACGCGGGGGACACTATGGCTACACCTTC.

This clone was seen only once. This chain links TRBV11-2 with TRBJ2-5; possible D gene TRBD2, 6 bases. The length of the CDR3 is 16 residues. Trimming shortened V by 5 bases and J by 5 bases, and 21 bases separated the two germline ends. Per germline, CDR1 SGHAT and CDR2 FQNNGV. Here the CDR3 reads CASSPPEGPKSETQYF. Written as DNA, the CDR3 is TGTGCCAGCAGCCCACCGGAGGGCCCTAAGTCGGAGACCCAGTACTTC.

The chain employs TRBV2 and TRBJ1-2, with D unresolved. This CDR3 region has 14 residues. Germline CDR1 SNHLY, CDR2 FYNNEI. The V and J ends lost 7 bases and 7 bases respectively, with 19 bases between them. CDR3 region: CASIRNLATGGYTF. For the CDR3, the DNA is TGTGCCAGCATAAGGAATTTGGCTACGGGTGGCTACACCTTC.

This clone appeared once. The sample has other DNA sequences that encode this CDR3 too. V is TRBV2 and J is TRBJ2-5, with 8 bases aligning to TRBD2. CDR3 length equals 14 residues. The V gene's germline CDR1 is SNHLY and CDR2 FYNNEI. Unmatched junction bases numbered 4, after V lost 6 bases and J lost 1 base. CDR3 in DNA: TGTGCCAGCAGAAAACTAGCGGCCCAAGAGACCCAGTACTTC. Its translation: CASRKLAAQETQYF.

V and J are TRBV23-1 and TRBJ2-3, with TRBD1 matching 12 bases. TRBV23-1 is known as an ORF, though its function is uncertain. V shed 6 bases and J 4 bases; nucleotides not matched to a gene: 5. This CDR3 has 15 residues. The CDR3 loop is CASRGQGAIPDTQYF. Here the CDR3 DNA reads TGCGCCAGCAGGGGACAGGGGGCAATCCCAGATACGCAGTATTTT.